Listed below are T cell receptor beta chains from one sample, sequenced in a study of cytomegalovirus exposure and HLA in healthy donors. Data came from immunoSEQ multiplex PCR; TCRdb stores just in-frame clones and leaves some out. Found here are under 200,000 clones, approximately 90% of them singletons; the top ten hold 1% to 1.4%. The material sequenced was PBMCs. The receptors shown here come from a boy between 2 and 10 years old in good health and CMV-seronegative. Each CDR3 is given with its conserved first and last residue. A D gene is named only where the DNA matches it firmly.

d_call cdr3_length j_call v_call cdr3_aa
- 16 TRBJ1-1 TRBV5-1 CASSLDGKGLSGEAFF
TRBD1 14 TRBJ1-1 TRBV29-1 CSVRGLLTGLEAFF
- 15 TRBJ1-1 TRBV11-2 CASSPSPGLDTEAFF
TRBD1 17 TRBJ1-6 TRBV18 CASSPPGTGRDNSPLHF
TRBD1 17 TRBJ1-1 TRBV19 CASSISTITGGRTEAFF
- 16 TRBJ2-1 TRBV6-1 CASSDHATGRRDEQFF
TRBD1 16 TRBJ1-3 TRBV25-1 CASSGTGAYSGNTIYF
- 18 TRBJ2-3 TRBV5-1 CASSLDPPTGRHTDTQYF
- 13 TRBJ1-1 TRBV7-3 CASSPEPNTEAFF
- 15 TRBJ2-1 TRBV10-3 CAISDPGGRDNEQFF
TRBD1 14 TRBJ1-5 TRBV19 CASRAGQGNQPQHF
TRBD2 14 TRBJ2-7 TRBV5-6 CASSVGTRHHEQYF
- 16 TRBJ2-3 TRBV11-2 CASSLSGRGSTDTQYF
TRBD1 14 TRBJ1-6 TRBV4-1 CASRGGGFFSPLHF
- 13 TRBJ1-6 TRBV19 CASKGRARSPLHF
TRBD2 15 TRBJ2-7 TRBV4-1 CASSQRAGGGLEQYF
TRBD2 14 TRBJ2-7 TRBV28 CASSGTGTTYEQYF
- 17 TRBJ2-6 TRBV2 CASGLAAGKPGANVLTF
- 14 TRBJ1-3 TRBV9 CASSVAGSGNTIYF